Shown below are 19 T cell receptor beta chains from a single sample sequenced in a study of T cell changes during pregnancy in multiple sclerosis. Here immunoSEQ multiplex PCR was the method, and the copy in TCRdb shows in-frame clones only, minus some. The sample shows approximately 58,000 clones, about nine tenths of them seen only once. The sample here was peripheral blood, taken in the second trimester of pregnancy. The receptor source for this set is a female donor in good health, enrolled as a control in a pregnancy study.

The chain couples TRBV30 to TRBJ1-1; 7 bases line up with TRBD1. The CDR3 totals 14 residues. The V segment lost 1 base and the J segment 7 bases; nucleotides outside the gene matches: 9. Germline CDR1 and CDR2: GTSNPN and SVGIG (reference sequence). The CDR3 bases are TGTGCCTGGAGTGAGGTAGGGGGCGTAGATGAAGCTTTCTTT. It is translated as CAWSEVGGVDEAFF.

The chain joins TRBV4-2 to TRBJ2-3, with a possible D match to TRBD1 (6 bases). The CDR3 contains 15 residues. The V end lost 5 bases, the J end lost 2 bases, and 14 bases lay between the germline ends. Germline-derived CDR1 and CDR2 are LGHNA and YNFKEQ. The CDR3 region is CASSNRGGDTDTQYF. The DNA of the CDR3 is TGTGCCAGCAGCAACAGAGGGGGAGACACAGATACGCAGTATTTT.

This sequence joins TRBV4-2 and TRBJ2-1; 9 bases match TRBD2. This CDR3 region has 15 residues. CDR1 is LGHNA, CDR2 YNFKEQ, per germline. After removal of 2 bases from V and 2 bases from J, the junction contained 1 base not matched to a gene. The CDR3 DNA reads TGTGCCAGCAGCCAATTAGCGGGGGCCTACAATGAGCAGTTCTTC. It yields the protein CASSQLAGAYNEQFF.

This chain uses TRBV11-1 with TRBJ2-5; 15 bases are a match to TRBD2. The CDR3 totals 16 residues. Germline CDR1 and CDR2: SGHAT and FQDESV (reference sequence). The ends lost 5 bases at V and 4 bases at J; junction bases unmatched: 5. The CDR3 protein is CASSREGLAGGETQYF. DNA for the CDR3: TGTGCCAGCAGCCGAGAGGGACTAGCGGGGGGAGAGACCCAGTACTTC.

The chain joins TRBV6-5 to TRBJ2-3, with 9 bases aligning to TRBD2. V was pared by 0 bases and J by 1 base, with 2 bases of the junction left unmatched. The CDR3 is 16 amino acids. CDR1 and CDR2 from the germline V gene are MNHEY and SVGAGI. The CDR3 region has the DNA TGTGCCAGCAGTTACTCATGGACTAGCGGCACAGATACGCAGTATTTT. It is translated as CASSYSWTSGTDTQYF.

The V gene is TRBV10-3, the J gene TRBJ2-7; 15 positions agree with TRBD2. This CDR3 spans 16 amino acids. The germline V gene encodes CDR1 ENHRY and CDR2 SYGVKD. Trimming removed 0 bases from V and 6 bases from J; junction bases left unmatched: 3. This chain's CDR3 is CAISESGLAGGGEQYF. CDR3 coding DNA: TGTGCCATCAGTGAGTCAGGACTAGCGGGGGGGGGCGAGCAGTACTTC.

The chain employs TRBV7-2 and TRBJ2-7, with a weak D call TRBD2 (6 bases). The germline gives CDR1 SGHTA, CDR2 FQGNSA. Deletions cut 11 bases from V and 0 bases from J, with 14 bases between. The CDR3 consists of 13 residues. The CDR3 here is CASSGVRSYEQYF. The CDR3, as DNA: TGTGCCTCATCGGGGGTACGCTCCTACGAGCAGTACTTC. The complete variable domain, with remaining parts taken from reference TRBV7-2 and TRBJ2-7, reads GAGVSQSPSNKVTEKGKDVELRCDPISGHTALYWYRQSLGQGLEFLIYFQGNSAPDKSGLPSDRFSAERTGGSVSTLTIQRTQQEDSAVYLCASSGVRSYEQYFGPGTRLTVT.

The chain uses TRBV19 and TRBJ1-4; TRBD1 matches at 7 bases. The V gene end was trimmed by 8 bases and the J gene end by 7 bases; junction bases not matched to a gene: 7. CDR1 and CDR2 (germline): LNHDA, SQIVND (reference sequence). The CDR3 is 13 amino acids. The CDR3 protein is CASSDRVFEKLFF. The CDR3 DNA reads TGTGCCAGTTCTGACAGGGTATTTGAAAAACTGTTTTTT.

In its sample, this clone was seen once. The chain employs TRBV7-2 and TRBJ2-7; 10 bases are shared with TRBD2. The germline CDR1 and CDR2 sequences are SGHTA and FQGNSA. The CDR3 consists of 16 residues. J gave up 6 bases and V 5 bases, and 13 bases lay outside the gene matches. The CDR3 region is CASSPTPSGSRREQYF. The CDR3 DNA reads TGTGCCAGCAGCCCCACCCCTAGCGGGAGTAGGCGCGAGCAGTACTTC.

V is TRBV5-1 and J is TRBJ1-5; no firm D call. CDR1 SGHRS and CDR2 YFSETQ come from the germline V gene. The CDR3 length is 16 residues. The V end was cut by 0 bases, the J end by 7 bases, with 17 bases between. Here the CDR3 DNA reads TGCGCCAGCAGCTTGGTGTCCTCGGGAGGTAGGCAGCCCCAGCATTTT. Translating it yields CASSLVSSGGRQPQHF.

This clone came up once. This CDR3 is CASSLGAGRNEQFF. CDR3 coding DNA: TGCGCCAGCAGCTTGGGTGCGGGGCGGAATGAGCAGTTCTTC. The chain links TRBV5-1 to TRBJ2-1, with D maybe TRBD2 (6 bases). V was shortened by 0 bases and J by 7 bases, with 11 bases between the two germline ends. Germline CDR1 is SGHRS and CDR2 is YFSETQ. The CDR3 consists of 14 residues.

The chain links TRBV2 to TRBJ2-7; unclear D gene. Germline V gene sequence: CDR1 SNHLY, CDR2 FYNNEI. This CDR3 spans 12 amino acids. The V and J ends lost 4 bases and 2 bases respectively, with 6 bases between them. As DNA, the CDR3 is TGTGCCAGCAGTGGACTGGCCTACGAGCAGTACTTC. It encodes CASSGLAYEQYF.

This chain uses TRBV7-9 with TRBJ1-2; TRBD1 might be the D (5 bases). This CDR3 is 13 amino acids long. Germline V gene data show CDR1 as SEHNR and CDR2 as FQNEAQ (reference sequence). Trimming shortened V by 5 bases and J by 6 bases, and 13 bases separated the two germline ends. The CDR3 DNA is TGTGCCAGCAGCCCCTATTTCAGGGATGGCTACACCTTC. This translates into CASSPYFRDGYTF.

This chain links TRBV5-1 with TRBJ2-5; D is perhaps TRBD1 (6 bases). This CDR3 has 14 residues. Germline CDR1 reads SGHRS; CDR2 reads YFSETQ. V was clipped by 4 bases and J by 4 bases, with 14 bases between them. CDR3 in amino acids: CASSIPGQSETQYF. CDR3 bases: TGCGCCAGCAGCATACCGGGACAATCAGAGACCCAGTACTTC.

The chain links TRBV6-5 to TRBJ2-7, with no clear D. Per germline, CDR1 MNHEY and CDR2 SVGAGI. The CDR3 contains 12 residues. V dropped 5 bases and J dropped 7 bases, with 12 bases sitting between them. CDR3 loop: CASSGPIGEQYF. The CDR3 coding sequence is TGTGCCAGCAGTGGGCCCATAGGAGAGCAGTACTTC.

This clone has only one observation. V is TRBV9 and J is TRBJ1-1; D possibly corresponds to TRBD1 (6 bases). Trimming shortened V by 0 bases and J by 9 bases, and 18 bases separated the two germline ends. This CDR3 comprises 15 residues. Germline V gives CDR1 SGDLS, CDR2 YYNGEE. The CDR3 coding sequence is TGTGCCAGCAGCGTAGACTTAGGGGGGGACGGAAAAGCTTTCTTT. It encodes CASSVDLGGDGKAFF.

The CDR3 spells CASSYYSRSNQPQHF. In nucleotides, the CDR3 is TGTGCCAGCAGTTATTACAGTCGGAGCAATCAGCCCCAGCATTTT. This chain uses TRBV6-5 with TRBJ1-5; D gene uncertain. Germline V gene sequence: CDR1 MNHEY, CDR2 SVGAGI. This CDR3 has 15 residues. V lost 3 bases and J lost 1, with 10 bases in between.

CDR3 bases: TGTGCCAGCAGTTACTCCTCGACAGGGTACGAGCAGTACTTC. Protein sequence: CASSYSSTGYEQYF. This chain joins TRBV6-5 and TRBJ2-7; 7 bases fit TRBD1. CDR1 MNHEY and CDR2 SVGAGI come from the germline V gene. The trim removed 0 bases at V and 4 bases at J, leaving 3 bases unmatched. The CDR3 consists of 14 residues.

The rearrangement uses TRBV28 and TRBJ1-5, with 8 bases identical to TRBD1. The CDR3 has 16 amino acids. Germline CDR1 MDHEN, CDR2 SYDVKM. V lost 7 bases and J lost 2; bases outside the gene matches: 10. The CDR3 coding sequence is TGTGCCAGCAATAACCCCAGGGGGCTTCGCAATCAGCCCCAGCATTTT. It translates to CASNNPRGLRNQPQHF.